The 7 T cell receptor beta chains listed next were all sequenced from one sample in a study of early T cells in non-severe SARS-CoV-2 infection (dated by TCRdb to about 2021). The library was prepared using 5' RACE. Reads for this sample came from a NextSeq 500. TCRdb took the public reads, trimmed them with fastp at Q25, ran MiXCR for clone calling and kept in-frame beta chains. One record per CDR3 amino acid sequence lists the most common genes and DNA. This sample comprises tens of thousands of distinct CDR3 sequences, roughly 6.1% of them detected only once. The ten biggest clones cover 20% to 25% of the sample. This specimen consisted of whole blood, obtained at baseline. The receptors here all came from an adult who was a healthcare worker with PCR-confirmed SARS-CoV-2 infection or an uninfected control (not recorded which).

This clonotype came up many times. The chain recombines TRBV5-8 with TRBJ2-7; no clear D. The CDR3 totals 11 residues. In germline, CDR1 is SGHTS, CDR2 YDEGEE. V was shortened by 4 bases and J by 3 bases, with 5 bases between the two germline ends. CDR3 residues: CASSPFYEQYF. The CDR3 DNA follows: TGTGCCAGCAGCCCCTTCTACGAGCAGTACTTC.

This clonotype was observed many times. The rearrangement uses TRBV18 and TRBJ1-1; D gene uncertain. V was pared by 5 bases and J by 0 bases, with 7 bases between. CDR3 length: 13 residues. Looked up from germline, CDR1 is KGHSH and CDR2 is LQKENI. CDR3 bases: TGTGCCAGCTCATGGCAGTTGAACACTGAAGCTTTCTTT. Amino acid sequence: CASSWQLNTEAFF.

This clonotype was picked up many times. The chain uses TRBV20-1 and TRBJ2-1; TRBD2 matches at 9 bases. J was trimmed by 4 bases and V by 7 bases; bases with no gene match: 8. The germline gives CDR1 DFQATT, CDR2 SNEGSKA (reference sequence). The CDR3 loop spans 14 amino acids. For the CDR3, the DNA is TGCAGTGTTCCGACTAGCGGAGGGTACAATGAGCAGTTCTTC. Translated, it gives CSVPTSGGYNEQFF.

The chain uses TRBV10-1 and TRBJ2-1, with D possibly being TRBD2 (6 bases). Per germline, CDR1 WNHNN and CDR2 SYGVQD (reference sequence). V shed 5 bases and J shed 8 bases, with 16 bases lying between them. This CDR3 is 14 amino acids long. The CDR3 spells CASSRGKDLDEQFF. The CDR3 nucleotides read TGCGCCAGCAGTCGCGGGAAAGATTTGGATGAGCAGTTCTTC.

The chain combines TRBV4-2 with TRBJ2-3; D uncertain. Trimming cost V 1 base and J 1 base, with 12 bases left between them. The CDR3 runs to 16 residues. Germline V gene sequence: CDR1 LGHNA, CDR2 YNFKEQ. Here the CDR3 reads CASSQAPVVGTDTQYF. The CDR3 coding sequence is TGTGCCAGCAGCCAAGCGCCCGTCGTAGGCACAGATACGCAGTATTTT.

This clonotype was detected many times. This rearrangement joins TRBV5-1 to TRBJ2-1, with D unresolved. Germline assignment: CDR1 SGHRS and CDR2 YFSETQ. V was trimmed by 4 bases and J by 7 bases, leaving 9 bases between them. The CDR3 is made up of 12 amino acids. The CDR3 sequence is CASSQEFNEQFF. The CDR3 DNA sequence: TGCGCCAGCAGCCAGGAGTTTAATGAGCAGTTCTTC.

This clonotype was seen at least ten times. CDR3 sequence (DNA): TGCAGCGTTGAAGGGGCGGGAGGGAATACGCAGTATTTT. Translating gives CSVEGAGGNTQYF. The genes are TRBV29-1 and TRBJ2-3; 9 nucleotides agree with TRBD2. The germline CDR1 and CDR2 sequences are SQVTM and ANQGSEA. V shed 1 base, J shed 7 bases, and the junction held 3 bases outside the gene matches. There are 13 residues in the CDR3.